This entry describes one T cell receptor (beta chain). What it recognizes is unknown. These data belong to a study of OX40 agonist ivuxolimab in advanced cancers. Study-level information: Patients in dose escalation had liver, melanoma, kidney or head and neck cancers. Study-level findings and limits: The mean number of expanded clones was higher in CD8+ T cells than in CD4+. Partly responding patients at 0.1-3.0 mg/kg showed some of the smallest clonal expansion. At doses 0.1 to 3.0 mg/kg, CD4+ and CD8+ clones expanded.

Per germline, CDR1 SEHNR and CDR2 FQNEAQ (reference sequence). Trimming took 0 bases from V and 8 from J, leaving 16 bases between them. The CDR3 has 15 amino acids. Clones were read by immunoSEQ multiplex PCR, and TCRdb kept only the in-frame ones, dropping some. This table holds about 43,000 clones, approximately 90% found once. The sequence came from an adult with an advanced solid tumor such as melanoma, head and neck, liver or kidney cancer. The chain has TRBV7-9 and TRBJ1-2; no clear D gene. The specimen comprised CD4+ or CD8+ T cells sorted from blood, sampled in a trial of the OX40 agonist ivuxolimab. CDR3 coding DNA: TGTGCCAGCAGCTTAGCTGACGGATCCGTGGGAGGCTACACCTTC. Translating gives CASSLADGSVGGYTF.